The 18 T cell receptor beta chains below come from one sample, sequenced in a study of patients and donors after allogeneic stem cell transplantation. TCRdb redid the calling of the RT-PCR reads with MiXCR, one entry per CDR3 protein. The sample carries 150,000 to 200,000 distinct CDR3 sequences, 25% to 35% recorded once. Sequences were obtained from blood, either unsorted or a sorted T cell fraction (not recorded which). These receptors came from a human donor who was either an allogeneic HSCT recipient or a stem cell or donor lymphocyte infusion donor (not recorded which). It is not recorded whose cells these are; they may come from a transplant donor.

The rearrangement uses TRBV20-1 and TRBJ1-1; D may be TRBD1 (6 bases). V was shortened by 2 bases and J by 8 bases, with 12 bases between the two germline ends. CDR1 DFQATT and CDR2 SNEGSKA come from the germline V gene (reference sequence). CDR3 length equals 12 residues. As DNA, the CDR3 is TGCAGTGCTAGAACCCGGGACATGGAAGCTTTCTTT. Protein product: CSARTRDMEAFF.

In this sample, this clonotype turned up a few times. The V and J genes are TRBV20-1 and TRBJ2-7; no clear D gene. Trimming pared 1 base from V and 5 bases from J, leaving 6 bases between. CDR1 and CDR2 (germline): DFQATT, SNEGSKA (reference sequence). The CDR3 has 11 residues. This CDR3 is CSARAHHEQYF. For the CDR3, the DNA is TGCAGTGCTAGAGCACACCACGAGCAGTACTTC.

This clonotype was seen a handful of times. The rearrangement uses TRBV6-5 and TRBJ1-5; TRBD1 matches 10 bases. Trimming removed 6 bases from V and 0 bases from J; junction bases left unmatched: 5. The CDR3 covers 16 residues. Per germline, CDR1 MNHEY and CDR2 SVGAGI. Written as DNA, the CDR3 is TGTGCCAGCAGCCAGGGACAGGGGTCTAGCAATCAGCCCCAGCATTTT. Protein sequence: CASSQGQGSSNQPQHF.

The chain joins TRBV28 to TRBJ1-1; D remains ambiguous. This CDR3 has 12 amino acids. Trimming pared 6 bases from V and 2 bases from J, leaving 7 bases between. Per the germline V gene, CDR1 is MDHEN and CDR2 is SYDVKM. This CDR3 reads CASRQLNTEAFF. CDR3 coding DNA: TGTGCCAGCAGACAGCTTAACACTGAAGCTTTCTTT.

The sample holds a few counts of this clonotype. The CDR3 region is CASRQLQETQYF. Written as DNA, the CDR3 is TGTGCCAGCAGACAGCTCCAAGAGACCCAGTACTTC. The chain employs TRBV6-2 or TRBV6-3 and TRBJ2-5; D gene unclear. The CDR3 is 12 amino acids. V was pared by 6 bases and J by 1 base, with 6 bases between. Germline CDR1 MNHEY, CDR2 SVGEGT.

A few counts support this clonotype. J is TRBJ1-2 and V is TRBV3-1; D is undetermined. V lost 1 base to trimming and J lost 4 bases, with 16 bases between them. Germline CDR1 is LGHDT and CDR2 is YNNKEL (reference sequence). CDR3 length: 16 amino acids. CDR3 region: CASSQGSGLLFYGYTF. The CDR3 DNA follows: TGTGCCAGCAGCCAAGGGTCTGGACTCCTATTCTATGGCTACACCTTC.

The rearrangement joins TRBV4-3 to TRBJ2-1; D is undetermined. The CDR3 extends over 14 amino acids. The V and J ends lost 0 bases and 7 bases respectively, with 10 bases between them. Germline V CDR1 and CDR2: LGHNA, YSLEER. CDR3 sequence (DNA): TGCGCCAGCAGCCAAGACCGAAAACGGAATGAGCAGTTCTTC. Translation: CASSQDRKRNEQFF.

The V gene is TRBV28, the J gene TRBJ1-3, with 7 bases fitting TRBD1. The CDR3 is 13 amino acids. CDR1 MDHEN and CDR2 SYDVKM come from the germline V gene. J lost 4 bases, V lost 6 bases, and 3 bases had no gene match. CDR3 region: CASRTGVGNTIYF. In DNA form, the CDR3 reads TGTGCCAGCAGAACAGGGGTCGGAAACACCATATATTTT.

This chain joins TRBV18 and TRBJ2-3, with 7 bases aligning to TRBD2. J was trimmed by 2 bases and V by 7 bases; bases with no gene match: 6. This CDR3 has 14 residues. Germline V gives CDR1 KGHSH, CDR2 LQKENI. The CDR3 spells CASYYGTNTDTQYF. As DNA, the CDR3 is TGTGCCAGCTATTACGGGACTAACACAGATACGCAGTATTTT.

V gene TRBV4-1 combines with J gene TRBJ1-5; no firm D call. CDR1 and CDR2 from the germline V gene are MGHRA and YSYEKL. V was trimmed by 4 bases and J by 4 bases, leaving 14 bases between them. This CDR3 spans 15 amino acids. The CDR3 protein is CASSLVQDLNQPQHF. The CDR3 DNA follows: TGCGCCAGCAGCCTGGTCCAGGATCTTAATCAGCCCCAGCATTTT.

This clonotype was seen only a few times. The rearrangement uses TRBV10-3 and TRBJ2-7, with 8 bases matching TRBD2. J gave up 5 bases and V 3 bases, and 6 bases lay outside the gene matches. The CDR3 consists of 14 residues. CDR1 and CDR2 from the germline V gene are ENHRY and SYGVKD. CDR3 amino acids: CAISEKREKNEQYF. The CDR3 bases are TGTGCCATCAGTGAAAAGCGGGAGAAGAACGAGCAGTACTTC.

The V and J genes are TRBV7-9 and TRBJ1-6, with 8 bases identical to TRBD1. Trimming cost V 4 bases and J 7 bases; bases outside gene matches: 9. The CDR3 sequence is 16 residues long. CDR1 is SEHNR, CDR2 FQNEAQ, per germline (reference sequence). The DNA for the CDR3 is TGTGCCAGCAGCTCCGACAGGGGAGGTTGGAATTCACCCCTCCACTTT. Translating gives CASSSDRGGWNSPLHF.

This clonotype has more than one count but fewer than ten. This chain connects TRBV5-1 to TRBJ1-3; D may be TRBD1 (5 bases). V was pared by 1 base and J by 4 bases, with 12 bases between. The CDR3 has 15 amino acids. CDR1 and CDR2 (germline): SGHRS, YFSETQ. CDR3: CASSLFQGQGNTIYF. The DNA of the CDR3 is TGCGCCAGCAGCTTGTTCCAGGGTCAAGGAAACACCATATATTTT.

V usage is TRBV25-1 and J usage is TRBJ1-6; no clear D. V dropped 7 bases and J dropped 6 bases, with 13 bases sitting between them. This CDR3 spans 14 amino acids. The germline V gene has CDR1 MGHDK and CDR2 SYGVNS. The CDR3 DNA reads TGTGCCAGCATTGGAATTACAAGTAATTCACCCCTCCACTTT. Its translation: CASIGITSNSPLHF.

This clonotype was detected a few times. V usage is TRBV30 and J usage is TRBJ1-2; D gene unclear. The CDR3 sequence is 12 residues long. The germline V gene encodes CDR1 GTSNPN and CDR2 SVGIG (reference sequence). The germline V and J ends were trimmed by 4 bases and 7 bases, with 13 bases remaining between them. CDR3 region: CAWTRDISGYTF. The CDR3 DNA follows: TGTGCCTGGACCCGAGACATCTCTGGCTACACCTTC.

V and J are TRBV4-3 and TRBJ2-7; tentatively, D is TRBD1 or TRBD2 (5 bases each). Looked up from germline, CDR1 is LGHNA and CDR2 is YSLEER. V was trimmed by 0 bases and J by 5 bases, leaving 8 bases between them. The CDR3 extends over 13 amino acids. The CDR3 protein is CASSQDRGDEQYF. The CDR3 bases are TGCGCCAGCAGCCAAGATCGAGGGGACGAGCAGTACTTC.

The rearrangement links TRBV15 to TRBJ2-5, with TRBD1 as a possible D gene (5 bases). CDR1 and CDR2 (germline): LNHNV, YYDKDF (reference sequence). Trimming shortened V by 6 bases and J by 1 base, and 6 bases separated the two germline ends. This CDR3 has 12 residues. CDR3 coding DNA: TGTGCCACCAGAGGGGCCCAAGAGACCCAGTACTTC. It is translated as CATRGAQETQYF.

This chain links TRBV20-1 with TRBJ2-3; 8 bases are a match to TRBD2. The CDR3 extends over 15 amino acids. Germline V CDR1 and CDR2: DFQATT, SNEGSKA (reference sequence). V lost 5 bases, J lost 1 base, and 8 bases stayed unmatched. CDR3 amino acids: CSARAFSGGTDTQYF. The CDR3 DNA follows: TGCAGTGCTCGGGCCTTTAGCGGGGGCACAGATACGCAGTATTTT.